The 22 T cell receptor beta chains below come from one sample, sequenced in a study of blood T cell repertoires in COVID-19. The repertoire was sequenced with immunoSEQ multiplex PCR; TCRdb's copy has only in-frame clones and lacks some. The table shows fewer than 60,000 clones, with more than 70% occurring only once. Sequencing was carried out using peripheral blood. The receptors were sampled from a human donor in a cohort sampled during active COVID-19.

The CDR3 is CAISESEGRPSADTQYF. Here the CDR3 DNA reads TGTGCCATCAGTGAGTCTGAGGGCAGGCCCTCCGCAGATACGCAGTATTTT. This sequence joins TRBV10-3 and TRBJ2-3, with D possibly matching TRBD2 (5 bases). V lost 0 bases to trimming and J lost 4 bases, with 17 bases between them. The CDR3 spans 17 residues. Germline V gives CDR1 ENHRY, CDR2 SYGVKD.

The chain joins TRBV12-3 or TRBV12-4 to TRBJ1-1; 11 bases agree with TRBD1. The CDR3 consists of 13 residues. Unmatched junction bases numbered 8, after V lost 6 bases and J lost 11 bases. CDR3 bases: TGTGCCAGCAGACCGGGACAGGGGGTGTATGCTTTCTTT. Its protein product is CASRPGQGVYAFF.

Notes on this clone: One end of the junction fails to match germline, which may point to a read error. Distinct nucleotide sequences in the sample also encode this CDR3. This rearrangement joins TRBV5-6 to TRBJ2-7; 7 nucleotides align to TRBD2. The CDR3 is 13 residues long. CDR1 is SGHDT and CDR2 is YYEEEE in the germline V gene. CDR3 protein: CASSLAGVRVLDF. The CDR3 DNA reads as TGTGCTAGCAGCTTGGCGGGGGTCAGGGTTTTGGACTTC. The complete variable domain, with remaining parts taken from reference TRBV5-6 and TRBJ2-7, reads DAGVTQSPTHLIKTRGQQVTLRCSPKSGHDTVSWYQQALGQGPQFIFQYYEEEERQRGNFPDRFSGHQFPNYSSELNVNALLLGDSALYLCASSLAGVRVLDFGPGTRLTVT.

This clone was seen just once. V is TRBV6-6 and J is TRBJ2-3; D gene ambiguous. Trimming left V 5 bases short and J 6 bases short, with 9 bases between. The CDR3 has 12 amino acids. Per germline, CDR1 MNHNY and CDR2 SVGAGI (reference sequence). CDR3 DNA: TGTGCCAGCAGTCCCTCGGTGGATACGCAGTATTTT. It encodes CASSPSVDTQYF.

This clone came up once. The chain combines TRBV19 with TRBJ2-3, with a possible D match to TRBD2 (5 bases). Trimming removed 3 bases at V and 3 bases at J, with 13 bases between. Germline V lookup: CDR1 LNHDA, CDR2 SQIVND (reference sequence). The CDR3 has 15 residues. The CDR3 DNA reads TGTGCCAGTAGTATGTCCGCTAGCCGTACAGATACGCAGTATTTT. The encoded protein is CASSMSASRTDTQYF.

The gene calls are TRBV7-6 and TRBJ1-3; 7 bases match TRBD1. The CDR3 consists of 17 residues. Losses at the gene ends were 0 bases for V and 3 bases for J; bases not matched to a gene: 8. From germline, CDR1 is SGHVS and CDR2 FNYEAQ. CDR3 amino acids: CASSLAPEGALGNTIYF. Here the CDR3 DNA reads TGTGCCAGCAGCTTAGCGCCCGAGGGGGCGCTTGGAAACACCATATATTTT.

The chain couples TRBV4-1 to TRBJ2-7; D is unresolved. V was cut by 0 bases and J by 3 bases, with 15 bases left in between. Germline V gene sequence: CDR1 MGHRA, CDR2 YSYEKL. This CDR3 region has 16 residues. The CDR3: CASSQDEVYSYYEQYF. The CDR3 DNA reads TGCGCCAGCAGCCAAGACGAAGTGTACAGTTACTACGAGCAGTACTTC.

The chain carries TRBV7-2 and TRBJ1-3, with D tentatively TRBD1 (5 bases). The CDR3 covers 16 residues. The germline gives CDR1 SGHTA, CDR2 FQGNSA. Trimming pared 5 bases from V and 2 bases from J, leaving 16 bases between. The CDR3: CASSPPSGRPGNTIYF. The CDR3 DNA reads as TGTGCCAGCAGCCCCCCCTCAGGGAGGCCTGGAAACACCATATATTTT.

The rearrangement uses TRBV7-6 and TRBJ2-5; 13 nucleotides align to TRBD2. CDR1 is SGHVS, CDR2 FNYEAQ, per germline. The CDR3 has 16 amino acids. V shed 3 bases, J shed 3 bases, and the junction held 4 bases outside the gene matches. This chain's CDR3 is CASSFTSGGAEETQYF. The CDR3, as DNA: TGTGCCAGCAGCTTTACTAGCGGGGGGGCAGAAGAGACCCAGTACTTC.

The chain carries TRBV2 and TRBJ1-5; 8 bases match TRBD1. Trimming removed 3 bases from V and 6 bases from J; junction bases left unmatched: 1. The germline V gene has CDR1 SNHLY and CDR2 FYNNEI. The CDR3 spans 13 residues. CDR3 in DNA: TGTGCCAGCAGTGATACAGGGGGTCAGCCCCAGCATTTT. Encoded protein: CASSDTGGQPQHF.

The CDR3 DNA follows: TGTGCCAGCAGCCTCCCCCTGGCGGGGGGGCAGGCAGATACGCAGTATTTT. Translating gives CASSLPLAGGQADTQYF. This chain connects TRBV13 to TRBJ2-3, with 9 bases identical to TRBD2. CDR3 size: 17 residues. J was trimmed by 4 bases and V by 5 bases; bases with no gene match: 13. CDR1 and CDR2 from the germline V gene are PRHDT and FYEKMQ (reference sequence). Full variable domain (missing parts from reference TRBV13 and TRBJ2-3): AAGVIQSPRHLIKEKRETATLKCYPIPRHDTVYWYQQGPGQDPQFLISFYEKMQSDKGSIPDRFSAQQFSDYHSELNMSSLELGDSALYFCASSLPLAGGQADTQYFGPGTRLTVL.

The rearrangement joins TRBV6-4 to TRBJ1-4, with D perhaps TRBD1 (5 bases). The CDR3 extends over 14 amino acids. Per germline, CDR1 MRHNA and CDR2 SNTAGT. The germline V and J ends were trimmed by 4 bases and 7 bases, with 13 bases remaining between them. The CDR3 coding sequence is TGTGCCAGCAGTGTCCCCGTAGGGGCTGAAAAACTGTTTTTT. As protein: CASSVPVGAEKLFF.

This clone was observed a few times. This sequence joins TRBV7-9 and TRBJ1-3; D remains unclear. Germline assignment: CDR1 SEHNR and CDR2 FQNEAQ (reference sequence). The CDR3 contains 14 residues. Trimming pared 1 base from V and 2 bases from J, leaving 6 bases between. The CDR3 is CASSLVVTGNTIYF. The CDR3 DNA sequence: TGTGCCAGCAGCTTAGTCGTTACTGGAAACACCATATATTTT.

This chain uses TRBV6-6 with TRBJ2-5; TRBD1 agrees at 9 bases. Germline V CDR1 and CDR2: MNHNY, SVGAGI (reference sequence). V dropped 7 bases and J dropped 0; count of bases not matched to a gene: 6. CDR3 size: 15 residues. The CDR3 sequence is CASTWTGAHQETQYF. CDR3 in DNA: TGTGCCAGCACTTGGACAGGGGCCCACCAAGAGACCCAGTACTTC.

The rearrangement uses TRBV9 and TRBJ2-5, with D perhaps matching TRBD2 (8 bases). This CDR3 spans 15 amino acids. CDR1 and CDR2 (germline): SGDLS, YYNGEE. The germline V and J ends were trimmed by 2 bases and 7 bases, with 18 bases remaining between them. CDR3 in amino acids: CASSVARDSGGTQYF. The CDR3 region has the DNA TGTGCCAGCAGCGTCGCCCGGGACAGCGGGGGGACCCAGTACTTC.

This chain joins TRBV28 and TRBJ2-1; D gene ambiguous. Germline assignment: CDR1 MDHEN and CDR2 SYDVKM. This CDR3 is 11 amino acids long. The ends were cut back, 6 bases at V and 5 bases at J, with 5 bases in the middle. The CDR3 is CASRRNNEQFF. The CDR3 DNA is TGTGCCAGCAGGCGCAACAATGAGCAGTTCTTC.

The V and J genes are TRBV6-2 or TRBV6-3 and TRBJ2-5; 8 bases are shared with TRBD1. The length of the CDR3 is 15 residues. Trimming at V came to 5 bases and at J to 4 bases, leaving 9 bases not matched to a gene. Germline values: CDR1 MNHEY, CDR2 SVGEGT. The DNA for the CDR3 is TGTGCCAGCAGTCCCCCGGGACAGGAGTTAGAGACCCAGTACTTC. This gives the protein CASSPPGQELETQYF.

This chain links TRBV9 with TRBJ2-5; tentatively, D is TRBD2 (6 bases). CDR1 is SGDLS and CDR2 is YYNGEE in the germline V gene. The CDR3 sequence is 14 residues long. V shed 1 base and J shed 5 bases, with 12 bases lying between them. The CDR3 loop reads CASSVFEGTETQYF. The CDR3 DNA is TGTGCCAGCAGCGTATTTGAGGGGACTGAGACCCAGTACTTC.

This chain joins TRBV6-5 and TRBJ2-1, with no clear D. The V gene lost 6 bases and the J gene lost 2 bases, with 5 bases spanning the gap. CDR1 MNHEY and CDR2 SVGAGI come from the germline V gene. The CDR3 totals 12 residues. CDR3 nucleotides: TGTGCCAGCAGCGACACCTACAATGAGCAGTTCTTC. This translates into CASSDTYNEQFF.

This sequence joins TRBV19 and TRBJ2-2, with a tentative D call TRBD1 (6 bases). The CDR3 is 13 amino acids. Trimming removed 5 bases at V and 6 bases at J, with 10 bases between. Germline V gives CDR1 LNHDA, CDR2 SQIVND (reference sequence). The CDR3 DNA follows: TGTGCCAGTAGTCCAGGGGCGTCCGGGGAGCTGTTTTTT. Protein product: CASSPGASGELFF.

V gene TRBV19 combines with J gene TRBJ1-2; TRBD1 matches 9 bases. The trim removed 3 bases at V and 8 bases at J, leaving 13 bases unmatched. This CDR3 has 16 residues. Germline assignment: CDR1 LNHDA and CDR2 SQIVND (reference sequence). CDR3 in amino acids: CASSIAGIQGAGGYTF. CDR3 sequence (DNA): TGTGCCAGTAGTATCGCCGGAATACAGGGGGCTGGGGGCTACACCTTC.

V usage is TRBV5-5 and J usage is TRBJ1-6, with 9 bases that match TRBD1. The CDR3 consists of 15 residues. CDR1 and CDR2 from the germline V gene are SGHKS and YYEKEE (reference sequence). Germline trimming cut 0 bases from V and 10 bases from J; bases unmatched to any gene: 5. The CDR3 bases are TGTGCCAGCAGCTTGGGGGACAGGGTATTCTCACCCCTCCACTTT. Protein: CASSLGDRVFSPLHF.